This T cell receptor (beta chain) comes out of a study of shared clonotypes between healthy human individuals. Study summary: Per donor, three plates held CD4 naive cells, three held CD4 memory, two held CD8 naive and one held CD8 memory.

The authors ran the assay at deep level. Produced via immunoSEQ multiplex PCR; TCRdb's table is partial and in-frame only. The sample includes roughly 2.6 million clones, around 90% seen only once; the top ten take around 0.14%. Study-level points and caveats: Of the naive CD4 clonotypes, around 5.2% were shared across a few donors. Generally, naive subsets (rather than memory subsets) showed larger estimated richness.

To note about this clone: Its cognate antigen is unknown. Other DNA sequences within the sample encode an identical CDR3.

Sequenced: naive CD4+ T cells sorted from blood. Documented subset: CD45RA+ positively selected. The TCR was taken from a man between 18 and 35 years old in good health.

DNA for the CDR3: TGTGCCAGCTCACCGACGACAGGTCCCTACGAGCAGTACTTC. Translating gives CASSPTTGPYEQYF. V and J are TRBV18 and TRBJ2-7; maybe TRBD1 (6 bases). Trimming removed 3 bases at V and 2 bases at J, with 11 bases between. The CDR3 has 14 amino acids. The germline V gene encodes CDR1 KGHSH and CDR2 LQKENI.